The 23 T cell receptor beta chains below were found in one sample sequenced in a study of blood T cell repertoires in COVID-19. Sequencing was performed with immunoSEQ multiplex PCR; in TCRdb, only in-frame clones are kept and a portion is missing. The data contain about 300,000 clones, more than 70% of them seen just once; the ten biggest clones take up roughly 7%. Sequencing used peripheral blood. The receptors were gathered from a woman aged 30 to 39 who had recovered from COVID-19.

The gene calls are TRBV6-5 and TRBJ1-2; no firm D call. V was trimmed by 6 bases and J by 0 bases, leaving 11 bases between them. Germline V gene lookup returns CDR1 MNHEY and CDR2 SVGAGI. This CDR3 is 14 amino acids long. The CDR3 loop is CASSTTRSNYGYTF. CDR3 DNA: TGTGCCAGCAGCACTACCCGATCTAACTATGGCTACACCTTC.

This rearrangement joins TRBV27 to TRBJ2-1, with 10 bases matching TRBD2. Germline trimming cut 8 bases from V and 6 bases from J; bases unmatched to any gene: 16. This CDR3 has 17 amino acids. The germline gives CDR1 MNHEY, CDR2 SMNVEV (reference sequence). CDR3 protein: CASQRGTSVGVGNEQFF. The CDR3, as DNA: TGTGCCAGCCAACGCGGGACTAGCGTGGGGGTAGGCAATGAGCAGTTCTTC.

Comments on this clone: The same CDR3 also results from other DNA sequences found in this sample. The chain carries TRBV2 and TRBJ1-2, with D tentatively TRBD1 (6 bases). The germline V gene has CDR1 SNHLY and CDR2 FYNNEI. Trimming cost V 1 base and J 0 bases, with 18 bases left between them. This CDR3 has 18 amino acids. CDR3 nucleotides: TGTGCCAGCAGTGAAGGTCCTTTTATGGCAGGGGCTAACTATGGCTACACCTTC. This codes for CASSEGPFMAGANYGYTF. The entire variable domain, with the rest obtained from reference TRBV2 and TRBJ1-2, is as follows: EPEVTQTPSHQVTQMGQEVILRCVPISNHLYFYWYRQILGQKVEFLVSFYNNEISEKSEIFDDQFSVERPDGSNFTLKIRSTKLEDSAMYFCASSEGPFMAGANYGYTFGSGTRLTVV.

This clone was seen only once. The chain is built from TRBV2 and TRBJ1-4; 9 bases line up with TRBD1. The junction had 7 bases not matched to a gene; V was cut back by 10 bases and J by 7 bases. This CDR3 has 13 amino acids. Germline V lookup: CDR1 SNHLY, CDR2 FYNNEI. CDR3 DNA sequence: TGTGCCACTACAGGGGGCTGGGGTGAAAAACTGTTTTTT. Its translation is CATTGGWGEKLFF.

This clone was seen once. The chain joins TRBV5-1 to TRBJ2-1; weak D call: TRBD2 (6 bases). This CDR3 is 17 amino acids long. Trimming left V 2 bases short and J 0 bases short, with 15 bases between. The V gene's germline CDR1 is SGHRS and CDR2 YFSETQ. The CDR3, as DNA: TGCGCCAGCAGCTTTACCATAGCGGCTAACTCCTACAATGAGCAGTTCTTC. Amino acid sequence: CASSFTIAANSYNEQFF. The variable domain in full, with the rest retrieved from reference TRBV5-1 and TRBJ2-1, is KAGVTQTPRYLIKTRGQQVTLSCSPISGHRSVSWYQQTPGQGLQFLFEYFSETQRNKGNFPGRFSGRQFSNSRSEMNVSTLELGDSALYLCASSFTIAANSYNEQFFGPGTRLTVL.

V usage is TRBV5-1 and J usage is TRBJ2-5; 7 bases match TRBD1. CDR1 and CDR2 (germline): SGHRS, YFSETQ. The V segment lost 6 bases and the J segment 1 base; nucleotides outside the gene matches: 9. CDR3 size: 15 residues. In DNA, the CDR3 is TGCGCCAGCACCAGAGGGACAGCGAGCCAAGAGACCCAGTACTTC. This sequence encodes CASTRGTASQETQYF. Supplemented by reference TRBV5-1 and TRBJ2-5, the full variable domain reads KAGVTQTPRYLIKTRGQQVTLSCSPISGHRSVSWYQQTPGQGLQFLFEYFSETQRNKGNFPGRFSGRQFSNSRSEMNVSTLELGDSALYLCASTRGTASQETQYFGPGTRLLVL.

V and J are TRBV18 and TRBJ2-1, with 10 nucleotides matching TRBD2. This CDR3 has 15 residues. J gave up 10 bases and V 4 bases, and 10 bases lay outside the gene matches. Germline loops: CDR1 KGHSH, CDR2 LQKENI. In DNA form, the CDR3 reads TGTGCCAGCTCACAGCTTCAGCGGGGGGGCCGCGAGCAGTTCTTC. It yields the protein CASSQLQRGGREQFF.

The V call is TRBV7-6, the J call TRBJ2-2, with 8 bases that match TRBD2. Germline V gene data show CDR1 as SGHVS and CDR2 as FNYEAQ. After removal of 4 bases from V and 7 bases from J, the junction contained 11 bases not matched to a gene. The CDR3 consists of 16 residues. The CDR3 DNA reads TGTGCCAGCAGCTCACCATCAGCGGGGGCTCGCGGGGAGCTGTTTTTT. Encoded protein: CASSSPSAGARGELFF. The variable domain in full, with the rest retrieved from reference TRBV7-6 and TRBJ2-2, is GAGVSQSPRYKVTKRGQDVALRCDPISGHVSLYWYRQALGQGPEFLTYFNYEAQQDKSGLPNDRFSAERPEGSISTLTIQRTEQRDSAMYRCASSSPSAGARGELFFGEGSRLTVL.

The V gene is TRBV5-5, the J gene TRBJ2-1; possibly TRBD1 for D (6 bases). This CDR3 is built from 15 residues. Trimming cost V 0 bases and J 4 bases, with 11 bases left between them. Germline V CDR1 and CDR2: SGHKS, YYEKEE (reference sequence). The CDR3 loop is CASSLVGADYNEQFF. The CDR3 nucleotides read TGTGCCAGCAGCTTGGTGGGGGCTGATTACAATGAGCAGTTCTTC.

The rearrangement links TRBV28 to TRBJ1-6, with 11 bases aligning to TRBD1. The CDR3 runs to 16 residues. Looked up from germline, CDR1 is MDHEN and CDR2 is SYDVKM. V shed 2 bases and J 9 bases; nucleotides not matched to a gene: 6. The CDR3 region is CASSLGQGASGSPLHF. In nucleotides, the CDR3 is TGTGCCAGCAGTTTAGGACAGGGGGCTAGCGGTTCACCCCTCCACTTT.

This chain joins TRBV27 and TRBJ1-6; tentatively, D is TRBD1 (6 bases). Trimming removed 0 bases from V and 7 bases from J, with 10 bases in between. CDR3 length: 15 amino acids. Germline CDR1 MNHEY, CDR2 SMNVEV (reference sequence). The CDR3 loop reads CASSLSQGINSPLHF. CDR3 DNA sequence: TGTGCCAGCAGTTTATCGCAGGGGATCAATTCACCCCTCCACTTT.

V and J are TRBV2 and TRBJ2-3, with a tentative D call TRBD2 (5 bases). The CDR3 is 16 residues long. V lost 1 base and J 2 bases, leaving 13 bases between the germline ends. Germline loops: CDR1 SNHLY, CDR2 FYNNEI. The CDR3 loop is CASSEDLAMITDTQYF. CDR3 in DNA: TGTGCCAGCAGTGAAGATCTAGCTATGATCACAGATACGCAGTATTTT.

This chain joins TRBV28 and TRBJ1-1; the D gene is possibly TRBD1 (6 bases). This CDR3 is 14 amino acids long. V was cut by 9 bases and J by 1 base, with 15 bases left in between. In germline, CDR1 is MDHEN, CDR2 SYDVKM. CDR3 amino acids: CASSGGAWNTEAFF. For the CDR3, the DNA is TGTGCCAGTTCTGGGGGGGCATGGAACACTGAAGCTTTCTTT.

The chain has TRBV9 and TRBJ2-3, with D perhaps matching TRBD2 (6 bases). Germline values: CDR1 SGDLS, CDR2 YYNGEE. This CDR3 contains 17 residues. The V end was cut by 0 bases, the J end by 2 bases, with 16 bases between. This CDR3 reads CASSVGIIRDFTDTQYF. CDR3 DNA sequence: TGTGCCAGCAGCGTAGGCATTATCCGGGACTTCACAGATACGCAGTATTTT.

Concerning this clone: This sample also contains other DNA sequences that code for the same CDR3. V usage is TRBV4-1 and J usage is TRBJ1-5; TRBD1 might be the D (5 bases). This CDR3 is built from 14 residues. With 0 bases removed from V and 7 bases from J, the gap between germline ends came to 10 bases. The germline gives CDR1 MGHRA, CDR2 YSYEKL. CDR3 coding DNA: TGCGCCAGCAGCCAAGACGGGGGATACCAGCCCCAGCATTTT. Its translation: CASSQDGGYQPQHF.

The CDR3 region has the DNA TGTGCCAGCAGCAGGGGGGGACCGTCCTGGGAGACCCAGTACTTC. It is translated as CASSRGGPSWETQYF. J is TRBJ2-5 and V is TRBV5-6; perhaps TRBD2 as D (7 bases). Between the trimmed V and J ends, which lost 4 bases and 5 bases, there was a span of 18 bases. Germline V gene data show CDR1 as SGHDT and CDR2 as YYEEEE. The CDR3 totals 15 residues.

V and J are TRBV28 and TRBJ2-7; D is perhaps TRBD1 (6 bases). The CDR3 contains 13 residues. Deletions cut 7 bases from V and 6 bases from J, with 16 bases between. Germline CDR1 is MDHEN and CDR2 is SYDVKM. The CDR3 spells CASNNLGGSEQYF. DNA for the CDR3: TGTGCCAGCAACAATCTAGGGGGATCCGAGCAGTACTTC.

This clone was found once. The CDR3 bases are TGCAGCGTTGAACTGACGGAGAGGAGCTCCTACGAGCAGTACTTC. It encodes CSVELTERSSYEQYF. V is TRBV29-1 and J is TRBJ2-7; D remains ambiguous. CDR3 length equals 15 residues. Germline V gene data show CDR1 as SQVTM and CDR2 as ANQGSEA. Trimming stripped 2 bases from V and 0 bases from J, with 14 bases between.

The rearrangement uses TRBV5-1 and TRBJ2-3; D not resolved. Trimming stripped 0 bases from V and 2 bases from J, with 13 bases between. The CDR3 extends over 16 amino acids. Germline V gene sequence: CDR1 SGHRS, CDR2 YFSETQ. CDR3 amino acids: CASSLDEIPVTDTQYF. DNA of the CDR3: TGCGCCAGCAGCTTGGATGAAATACCGGTCACAGATACGCAGTATTTT.

As DNA, the CDR3 is TGCGCCAGCAGCCAAGATCTTCCGGGTCATAATTCACCCCTCCACTTT. As protein: CASSQDLPGHNSPLHF. The genes are TRBV4-3 and TRBJ1-6; no firm D call. This CDR3 has 16 residues. Per germline, CDR1 LGHNA and CDR2 YSLEER. V was clipped by 0 bases and J by 5 bases, with 11 bases between them.

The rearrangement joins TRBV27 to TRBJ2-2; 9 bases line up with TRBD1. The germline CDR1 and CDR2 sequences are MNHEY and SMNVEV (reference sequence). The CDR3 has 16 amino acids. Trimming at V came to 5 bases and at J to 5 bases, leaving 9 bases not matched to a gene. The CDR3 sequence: CASSKHRGRRTGELFF. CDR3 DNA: TGTGCCAGCAGTAAACACAGGGGGCGCCGAACCGGGGAGCTGTTTTTT.

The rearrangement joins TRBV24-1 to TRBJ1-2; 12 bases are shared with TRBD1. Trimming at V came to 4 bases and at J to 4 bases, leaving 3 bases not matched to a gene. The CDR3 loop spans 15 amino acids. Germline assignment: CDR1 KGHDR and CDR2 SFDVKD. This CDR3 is CATSEGQGAVYGYTF. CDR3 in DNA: TGTGCCACCAGTGAGGGACAGGGGGCCGTCTATGGCTACACCTTC.

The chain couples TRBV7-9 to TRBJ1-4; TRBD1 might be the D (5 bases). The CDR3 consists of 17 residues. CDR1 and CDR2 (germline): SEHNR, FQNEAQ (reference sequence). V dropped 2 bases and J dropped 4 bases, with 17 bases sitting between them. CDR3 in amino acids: CASSLRPSGESNEKLFF. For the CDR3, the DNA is TGTGCCAGCAGCTTAAGGCCCTCGGGGGAGAGTAATGAAAAACTGTTTTTT.